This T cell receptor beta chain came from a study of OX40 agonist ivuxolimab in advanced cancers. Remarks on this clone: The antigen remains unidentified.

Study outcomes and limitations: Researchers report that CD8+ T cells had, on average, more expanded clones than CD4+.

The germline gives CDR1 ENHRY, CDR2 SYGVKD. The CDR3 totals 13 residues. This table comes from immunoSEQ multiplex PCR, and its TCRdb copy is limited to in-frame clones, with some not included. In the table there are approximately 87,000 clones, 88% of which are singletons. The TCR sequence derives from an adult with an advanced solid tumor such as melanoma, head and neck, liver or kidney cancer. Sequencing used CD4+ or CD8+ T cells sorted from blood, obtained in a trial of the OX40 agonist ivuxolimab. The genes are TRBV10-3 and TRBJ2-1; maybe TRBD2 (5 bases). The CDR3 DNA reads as TGTGCATTTAGCGATAGCTCCTACAATGAGCAGTTCTTC. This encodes CAFSDSSYNEQFF.